The clone carrying this T cell receptor (beta chain) has a handful of counts. This sample is drawn from a study of blood T cell repertoires in COVID-19. The overall study: The United States, Italy and Spain supplied acute and convalescent COVID-19 samples. PBMCs, B-cell-depleted T cells, or T cells were the source of the cDNA or gDNA that made up the material.

Seattle patients were enrolled while actively infected and followed longitudinally. V was pared by 3 bases and J by 2 bases, with 10 bases between. CDR1 and CDR2 from the germline V gene are MDHEN and SYDVKM. CDR3 length: 14 residues. As originally analysed: Reference gene primers were amplified, and this amplification served to estimate nucleated cell counts. Data came from immunoSEQ multiplex PCR; TCRdb stores just in-frame clones and leaves some out. The D gene and trimming were derived from the DNA, and the V and J assignments and clone size from that table. In the table there are 100,000 to 150,000 clones, around four fifths of which are singletons.

This sequence was found in a man aged 80 or over with COVID-19, enrolled during active disease. The specimen sequenced was peripheral blood. The V gene is TRBV28, the J gene TRBJ1-2; D unresolved. The CDR3 sequence is CASSFPHENYGYTF. Written as DNA, the CDR3 is TGTGCCAGCAGTTTTCCCCATGAGAACTATGGCTACACCTTC.